These 23 T cell receptor beta chains share one sample of origin, sequenced in a study of T cell changes during pregnancy in multiple sclerosis. The repertoire was sequenced with immunoSEQ multiplex PCR; TCRdb's copy has only in-frame clones and lacks some. The sample lists under 65,000 clones; 85% to 95% were seen once. Specimen: CD4+ T cells from peripheral blood mononuclear cells, collected in the third trimester of pregnancy. The receptors come from a female donor with multiple sclerosis, enrolled in a pregnancy study.

The V call is TRBV25-1, the J call TRBJ2-7; weak D call: TRBD1 (7 bases). V gave up 6 bases and J gave up 6 bases, with 30 bases separating them. The CDR3 runs 18 residues. Per the germline V gene, CDR1 is MGHDK and CDR2 is SYGVNS. CDR3 in amino acids: CASRYNWDRISSAVEQYF. The DNA of the CDR3 is TGTGCCAGCAGATACAACTGGGACAGAATATCTAGCGCAGTCGAGCAGTACTTC.

CDR3 in DNA: TGTGCCAGCAGACTGGCGGGGGTTCGCAACGAGCAGTACTTC. Its translation: CASRLAGVRNEQYF. V usage is TRBV13 and J usage is TRBJ2-7, with 7 bases fitting TRBD2. CDR1 and CDR2 (germline): PRHDT, FYEKMQ (reference sequence). V was clipped by 6 bases and J by 5 bases; unmatched bases: 10. This CDR3 region has 14 residues.

The chain carries TRBV7-8 and TRBJ2-5; 7 bases map to TRBD2. The CDR3 contains 16 residues. V lost 1 base, J lost 7 bases, and 12 bases stayed unmatched. The germline CDR1 and CDR2 sequences are SGHVS and FQNEAQ. Here the CDR3 reads CASSLGAGGWVGTQYF. In DNA, the CDR3 is TGTGCCAGCAGCTTAGGAGCCGGGGGGTGGGTTGGGACCCAGTACTTC. Supplemented by reference TRBV7-8 and TRBJ2-5, the full variable domain reads GAGVSQSPRYKVAKRGQDVALRCDPISGHVSLFWYQQALGQGPEFLTYFQNEAQLDKSGLPSDRFFAERPEGSVSTLKIQRTQQEDSAVYLCASSLGAGGWVGTQYFGPGTRLLVL.

The V call is TRBV19, the J call TRBJ2-5; 11 nucleotides line up with TRBD1. The CDR3 is made up of 16 amino acids. J lost 5 bases, V lost 5 bases, and 10 bases had no gene match. Germline CDR1 is LNHDA and CDR2 is SQIVND (reference sequence). For the CDR3, the DNA is TGTGCCAGTAGTCCTTGGACAGGGGGCTCGGGGGAGACCCAGTACTTC. Protein: CASSPWTGGSGETQYF.

The chain carries TRBV9 and TRBJ2-3; 7 bases are a match to TRBD2. V was pared by 0 bases and J by 3 bases, with 10 bases of the junction left unmatched. Per germline, CDR1 SGDLS and CDR2 YYNGEE. This CDR3 spans 17 amino acids. Here the CDR3 reads CASSVGISSGATDTQYF. The CDR3 DNA sequence: TGTGCCAGCAGCGTAGGAATTTCCAGCGGGGCTACAGATACGCAGTATTTT.

The gene calls are TRBV5-8 and TRBJ2-5; D possibly corresponds to TRBD2 (6 bases). Germline CDR1 SGHTS, CDR2 YDEGEE. V lost 0 bases to trimming and J lost 5 bases, with 14 bases between them. CDR3 length equals 15 residues. In DNA, the CDR3 is TGTGCCAGCAGCTTGGCGAGACTAGAAACGGAGACCCAGTACTTC. This gives the protein CASSLARLETETQYF. Together with reference TRBV5-8 and TRBJ2-5, the CDR3 gives the full variable domain: EAGVTQSPTHLIKTRGQQATLRCSPISGHTSVYWYQQALGLGLQFLLWYDEGEERNRGNFPPRFSGRQFPNYSSELNVNALELEDSALYLCASSLARLETETQYFGPGTRLLVL.

The chain has TRBV5-8 and TRBJ1-2; the D is unclear. This CDR3 region has 11 residues. The ends were cut back, 5 bases at V and 4 bases at J, with 6 bases in the middle. Germline-derived CDR1 and CDR2 are SGHTS and YDEGEE. Here the CDR3 reads CASSHSYGYTF. The CDR3 bases are TGTGCCAGCAGTCACAGCTATGGCTACACCTTC.

The chain uses TRBV7-2 and TRBJ1-5; D may be TRBD1 (6 bases). Germline values: CDR1 SGHTA, CDR2 FQGNSA. The CDR3 totals 15 residues. V lost 1 base, J lost 1 base, and 8 bases lay in between. The CDR3 is CASSLDRGSNQPQHF. In DNA, the CDR3 is TGTGCCAGCAGCTTAGATAGGGGGAGCAATCAGCCCCAGCATTTT.

The V call is TRBV27, the J call TRBJ1-6; no reliable D call. CDR1 MNHEY and CDR2 SMNVEV come from the germline V gene (reference sequence). Deletions cut 5 bases from V and 7 bases from J, with 15 bases between. The CDR3 has 15 amino acids. The chain's CDR3 is CASSHWESGNSPLHF. DNA of the CDR3: TGTGCCAGCAGTCATTGGGAATCGGGAAATTCACCCCTCCACTTT.

Here the CDR3 DNA reads TGTGCCAGCAGGTCACAGGGGGCTCGCGGCTACACCTTC. Protein: CASRSQGARGYTF. The V call is TRBV7-9, the J call TRBJ1-2, with 9 bases that match TRBD1. Germline values: CDR1 SEHNR, CDR2 FQNEAQ (reference sequence). CDR3 size: 13 residues. V dropped 6 bases and J dropped 8; count of bases not matched to a gene: 7.

The chain carries TRBV19 and TRBJ1-5; no definite D call. The CDR3 runs to 16 residues. Germline CDR1 LNHDA, CDR2 SQIVND (reference sequence). With 7 bases removed from V and 2 bases from J, the gap between germline ends came to 18 bases. CDR3 residues: CASTNGVRFRNQPQHF. The CDR3 DNA reads TGTGCCAGTACGAACGGTGTGCGTTTTCGCAATCAGCCCCAGCATTTT.

The chain employs TRBV9 and TRBJ2-3; tentatively, D is TRBD1 (7 bases). The CDR3 consists of 17 residues. With 3 bases removed from V and 6 bases from J, the gap between germline ends came to 23 bases. The germline gives CDR1 SGDLS, CDR2 YYNGEE. CDR3: CASSAAAEGAGRDTQYF. The CDR3 DNA reads as TGTGCCAGCAGCGCAGCCGCGGAGGGGGCAGGAAGGGATACGCAGTATTTT.

V is TRBV5-1 and J is TRBJ2-7; 12 bases line up with TRBD1. The CDR3 totals 17 residues. Germline V CDR1 and CDR2: SGHRS, YFSETQ. The junction had 12 bases not matched to a gene; V was cut back by 1 base and J by 7 bases. CDR3 region: CASSLQPPGQGAGEQYF. The CDR3 nucleotides read TGCGCCAGCAGCTTGCAGCCGCCGGGACAGGGGGCGGGGGAGCAGTACTTC.

As concerns this clone: The sample holds other DNA sequences that translate to the same CDR3. The chain is built from TRBV18 and TRBJ2-7, with 8 bases that match TRBD1. Per germline, CDR1 KGHSH and CDR2 LQKENI. V shed 3 bases, J shed 3 bases, and the junction held 4 bases outside the gene matches. The CDR3 covers 14 residues. CDR3 coding DNA: TGTGCCAGCTCACCTCCGACAGGGGTCTACGAGCAGTACTTC. It is translated as CASSPPTGVYEQYF.

The J gene is TRBJ2-1, the V gene TRBV5-1; tentatively, D is TRBD1 (6 bases). The CDR3 extends over 16 amino acids. Germline assignment: CDR1 SGHRS and CDR2 YFSETQ. The V gene lost 0 bases and the J gene lost 5 bases, with 15 bases spanning the gap. This chain's CDR3 is CASSLGLRTVDNEQFF. The CDR3, as DNA: TGCGCCAGCAGCTTGGGTCTCCGGACAGTTGACAATGAGCAGTTCTTC.

V is TRBV6-5 and J is TRBJ1-2; 9 bases line up with TRBD1. There are 13 residues in the CDR3. V shed 8 bases and J 4 bases; nucleotides not matched to a gene: 5. Germline assignment: CDR1 MNHEY and CDR2 SVGAGI. CDR3 amino acids: CASRQGEIYGYTF. CDR3 nucleotides: TGTGCCAGCCGACAGGGGGAAATCTATGGCTACACCTTC.

This sequence joins TRBV19 and TRBJ2-7; TRBD2 might be the D (5 bases). Per the germline V gene, CDR1 is LNHDA and CDR2 is SQIVND (reference sequence). Trimming cost V 5 bases and J 4 bases, with 9 bases left between them. This CDR3 spans 12 amino acids. The CDR3 bases are TGTGCCAGTAGTGGACCGGGGTACGAGCAGTACTTC. Its translation: CASSGPGYEQYF. Using reference TRBV19 and TRBJ2-7 for the parts outside the CDR3, the full variable domain is DGGITQSPKYLFRKEGQNVTLSCEQNLNHDAMYWYRQDPGQGLRLIYYSQIVNDFQKGDIAEGYSVSREKKESFPLTVTSAQKNPTAFYLCASSGPGYEQYFGPGTRLTVT.

The chain uses TRBV18 and TRBJ1-1; 9 positions agree with TRBD1. The V gene end was trimmed by 2 bases and the J gene end by 1 base; junction bases not matched to a gene: 5. The length of the CDR3 is 16 residues. CDR1 is KGHSH, CDR2 LQKENI, per germline. The CDR3, as DNA: TGTGCCAGCTCACCAGAGACAGGGGGGTGGAACACTGAAGCTTTCTTT. The encoded protein is CASSPETGGWNTEAFF.

The chain has TRBV2 and TRBJ1-4; perhaps TRBD1 as D (5 bases). Germline V lookup: CDR1 SNHLY, CDR2 FYNNEI. The CDR3 length is 13 residues. Trimming left V 6 bases short and J 10 bases short, with 15 bases between. This chain's CDR3 is CASRPGISSKLFF. CDR3 bases: TGTGCCAGCAGACCAGGGATAAGCTCAAAACTGTTTTTT.

This chain links TRBV5-6 with TRBJ1-1; no clear D. This CDR3 comprises 12 residues. Trimming took off 5 bases at V and 3 bases at J, with 8 bases between the two ends. Germline V gives CDR1 SGHDT, CDR2 YYEEEE. CDR3 residues: CASSAGDTEAFF. The CDR3 DNA sequence: TGTGCCAGCAGTGCGGGTGACACTGAAGCTTTCTTT.

This clone appeared once. This chain connects TRBV7-3 to TRBJ2-2; D ambiguous. CDR3 length equals 15 residues. Germline V lookup: CDR1 SGHTA, CDR2 FQGTGA. Trimming removed 3 bases from V and 2 bases from J, with 10 bases in between. The CDR3 coding sequence is TGTGCCAGCAGCTTGGTTAACTCAAACACCGGGGAGCTGTTTTTT. Protein product: CASSLVNSNTGELFF.

This clone appeared once. The rearrangement joins TRBV6-5 to TRBJ2-7; perhaps TRBD2 as D (5 bases). The CDR3 is 14 residues long. Germline V gene lookup returns CDR1 MNHEY and CDR2 SVGAGI. Trimming took 2 bases from V and 3 from J, leaving 11 bases between them. The CDR3 spells CASSYGGSNYEQYF. CDR3 coding DNA: TGTGCCAGCAGTTACGGAGGCAGTAACTACGAGCAGTACTTC.

The V call is TRBV18, the J call TRBJ1-1, with 10 bases fitting TRBD1. The V segment lost 3 bases and the J segment 9 bases; nucleotides outside the gene matches: 13. Per the germline V gene, CDR1 is KGHSH and CDR2 is LQKENI. CDR3 length: 16 residues. CDR3 protein: CASSPTTPGQGFQAFF. The CDR3 DNA sequence: TGTGCCAGCTCACCTACCACCCCGGGACAGGGGTTTCAAGCTTTCTTT.